This TCR beta chain originates from a study of blood T cell repertoires in COVID-19. V was pared by 0 bases and J by 2 bases, with 11 bases between. There are 15 residues in the CDR3. Looked up from germline, CDR1 is SGHRS and CDR2 is YFSETQ. Clones were sequenced by immunoSEQ multiplex PCR, and TCRdb holds only the in-frame ones, with some missing. The sample has 48,000 or so clones, 65% to 90% seen once. The origin of this receptor is a woman older than 75 with COVID-19, enrolled during active disease. The material sequenced was peripheral blood. This chain connects TRBV5-1 to TRBJ2-5, with TRBD2 as a possible D gene (6 bases). The CDR3: CASSLVGTQQETQYF. In DNA form, the CDR3 reads TGCGCCAGCAGCTTGGTGGGGACTCAGCAAGAGACCCAGTACTTC. The full variable domain, in which reference TRBV5-1 and TRBJ2-5 provide the parts outside the CDR3, is KAGVTQTPRYLIKTRGQQVTLSCSPISGHRSVSWYQQTPGQGLQFLFEYFSETQRNKGNFPGRFSGRQFSNSRSEMNVSTLELGDSALYLCASSLVGTQQETQYFGPGTRLLVL.